This passage covers 31 T cell receptor beta chains from one sample sequenced in a study of blood T cell repertoires in COVID-19 (TCRdb year 2020). Library preparation employed the immunoSEQ multiplex PCR assay. Entries here come from immuneACCESS through TCRdb and include only in-frame sequences with V and J called. Some clones fail to appear in such tables; in the studies checked, an unresolved V gene covers under half of the shortfall, and the cause of the remainder is unknown. This sample is represented by approximately 120,000 clones; 75% to 85% of them were singletons. The biggest ten clones account for roughly 7.9% of the sample. Sequencing was carried out using peripheral blood. These receptors all stem from a woman older than 75 with active or convalescent COVID-19.

This clone was observed once. This chain joins TRBV5-1 and TRBJ1-1; 12 nucleotides agree with TRBD1. The CDR3 length is 15 residues. Germline loops: CDR1 SGHRS, CDR2 YFSETQ. The trim removed 4 bases at V and 6 bases at J, leaving 7 bases unmatched. The CDR3 region is CASSRGTGGIPEAFF. In nucleotides, the CDR3 is TGCGCCAGCAGCCGGGGGACAGGGGGCATCCCTGAAGCTTTCTTT.

This chain connects TRBV10-1 to TRBJ2-2; 8 bases align to TRBD1. The CDR3 runs 13 residues. The germline V gene encodes CDR1 WNHNN and CDR2 SYGVQD (reference sequence). The V segment lost 7 bases and the J segment 4 bases; nucleotides outside the gene matches: 2. The CDR3 coding sequence is TGCGCCAGCACGGGACAGGCCACCGGGGAGCTGTTTTTT. This encodes CASTGQATGELFF.

This sequence joins TRBV2 and TRBJ2-1; no definite D call. Per germline, CDR1 SNHLY and CDR2 FYNNEI. The germline V and J ends were trimmed by 7 bases and 4 bases, with 11 bases remaining between them. CDR3 length: 13 amino acids. The CDR3 region is CASNPLPYNEQFF. The CDR3 coding sequence is TGTGCCAGCAACCCACTTCCTTACAATGAGCAGTTCTTC.

The V call is TRBV28, the J call TRBJ2-5; the match to TRBD1 covers 9 bases. V shed 5 bases, J shed 9 bases, and the junction held 10 bases outside the gene matches. This CDR3 comprises 14 residues. Per the germline V gene, CDR1 is MDHEN and CDR2 is SYDVKM. The CDR3 is CASSPPGQGRSQYF. The CDR3 bases are TGTGCCAGCAGTCCGCCGGGACAGGGAAGGTCCCAGTACTTC.

This clone was seen only a few times. This chain connects TRBV6-5 to TRBJ1-2; weak D call: TRBD1 (6 bases). Germline V lookup: CDR1 MNHEY, CDR2 SVGAGI. CDR3 size: 15 residues. Trimming took off 6 bases at V and 4 bases at J, with 18 bases between the two ends. Here the CDR3 reads CASSPRGDTIYGYTF. The CDR3 DNA sequence: TGTGCCAGCAGCCCGAGAGGGGACACAATCTATGGCTACACCTTC.

The J gene is TRBJ2-2, the V gene TRBV28, with D possibly TRBD2 on 6 matching bases. Germline V lookup: CDR1 MDHEN, CDR2 SYDVKM. V lost 6 bases to trimming and J lost 5 bases, with 10 bases between them. This CDR3 contains 13 residues. The CDR3 sequence is CASRRDLTGELFF. CDR3 DNA sequence: TGTGCCAGCAGGAGGGACTTGACCGGGGAGCTGTTTTTT.

The chain couples TRBV7-9 to TRBJ1-5, with D possibly matching TRBD1 (5 bases). The germline gives CDR1 SEHNR, CDR2 FQNEAQ (reference sequence). The ends were cut back, 4 bases at V and 7 bases at J, with 14 bases in the middle. There are 14 residues in the CDR3. This chain's CDR3 is CASSWGQGQQPQHF. CDR3 bases: TGTGCCAGCAGCTGGGGCCAGGGCCAACAGCCCCAGCATTTT.

This chain links TRBV27 with TRBJ2-7, with a weak D call TRBD1 (6 bases). CDR3 length: 11 amino acids. The germline gives CDR1 MNHEY, CDR2 SMNVEV (reference sequence). V lost 6 bases to trimming and J lost 3 bases, with 6 bases between them. The DNA for the CDR3 is TGTGCCAGCAGACAGGGCTACGAGCAGTACTTC. It encodes CASRQGYEQYF.

This clone has just a few counts. The J gene is TRBJ2-2, the V gene TRBV3-1 (or the pseudogene TRBV3-2); tentatively, D is TRBD1 (7 bases). V was clipped by 4 bases and J by 4 bases, with 10 bases between them. Germline assignment: CDR1 LGHDT and CDR2 YNNKEL (reference sequence). CDR3 size: 14 residues. CDR3 in amino acids: CASSPGGGTGELFF. CDR3 bases: TGTGCCAGCAGCCCAGGGGGAGGCACCGGGGAGCTGTTTTTT.

The CDR3 reads CASSPQGAPGELFF. The DNA of the CDR3 is TGTGCCAGCAGCCCGCAGGGGGCTCCCGGGGAGCTGTTTTTT. The chain carries TRBV7-3 and TRBJ2-2; 8 bases line up with TRBD1. The length of the CDR3 is 14 residues. From germline, CDR1 is SGHTA and CDR2 FQGTGA. The trim removed 5 bases at V and 6 bases at J, leaving 5 bases unmatched. Variable domain in full (rest from reference TRBV7-3 and TRBJ2-2): GAGVSQTPSNKVTEKGKYVELRCDPISGHTALYWYRQSLGQGPEFLIYFQGTGAADDSGLPNDRFFAVRPEGSVSTLKIQRTERGDSAVYLCASSPQGAPGELFFGEGSRLTVL.

The chain carries TRBV28 and TRBJ2-1; possibly TRBD1 for D (6 bases). CDR1 is MDHEN, CDR2 SYDVKM, per germline. The CDR3 contains 16 residues. Trimming cost V 6 bases and J 4 bases, with 19 bases left between them. CDR3 sequence reads: CASSPEQGILYNEQFF. The CDR3 DNA is TGTGCCAGCAGCCCAGAACAGGGAATCCTTTACAATGAGCAGTTCTTC.

The chain joins TRBV3-1 (or the pseudogene TRBV3-2) to TRBJ2-7; tentative D call: TRBD1 (6 bases). Trimming removed 0 bases at V and 0 bases at J, with 15 bases between. Germline CDR1 LGHDT, CDR2 YNNKEL (reference sequence). This CDR3 comprises 17 residues. In DNA, the CDR3 is TGTGCCAGCAGCCAAGATCCGACAGGCATAAGCTCCTACGAGCAGTACTTC. Its protein product is CASSQDPTGISSYEQYF.

The V call is TRBV9, the J call TRBJ1-3, with TRBD1 matching over 9 bases. V lost 0 bases, J lost 4 bases, and 11 bases stayed unmatched. CDR1 is SGDLS and CDR2 is YYNGEE in the germline V gene. The CDR3 has 18 amino acids. CDR3 loop: CASSVAPGTGSGGNTIYF. The CDR3 DNA sequence: TGTGCCAGCAGCGTAGCCCCCGGGACAGGGTCTGGGGGAAACACCATATATTTT.

The chain joins TRBV3-1 (or the pseudogene TRBV3-2) to TRBJ2-2, with D unclear. V was cut by 2 bases and J by 9 bases, with 7 bases left in between. Germline-derived CDR1 and CDR2 are LGHDT and YNNKEL (reference sequence). The CDR3 contains 12 residues. The CDR3 sequence: CASSQRGRELFF. The CDR3 region has the DNA TGTGCCAGCAGCCAAAGAGGTAGGGAGCTGTTTTTT.

In this sample, this clone turned up a few times. The chain is built from TRBV5-1 and TRBJ2-7, with 7 bases matching TRBD1. V was pared by 0 bases and J by 2 bases, with 2 bases of the junction left unmatched. The CDR3 spans 14 residues. Germline CDR1 and CDR2: SGHRS and YFSETQ. DNA of the CDR3: TGCGCCAGCAGCTTGGCCCAGGGGGCCTACGAGCAGTACTTC. The encoded protein is CASSLAQGAYEQYF.

This chain links TRBV19 with TRBJ2-5; a possible D gene is TRBD2 (7 bases). The CDR3 is 15 amino acids. The ends were cut back, 5 bases at V and 4 bases at J, with 17 bases in the middle. Germline V gives CDR1 LNHDA, CDR2 SQIVND (reference sequence). CDR3 DNA sequence: TGTGCCAGTAGTGGGCTAGCGGAGGGGGGAGAGACCCAGTACTTC. It translates to CASSGLAEGGETQYF.

This clone was recorded once. The rearrangement joins TRBV2 to TRBJ2-7; 9 bases fit TRBD2. Germline V gene sequence: CDR1 SNHLY, CDR2 FYNNEI. With 3 bases clipped from V and 9 bases from J, the junction kept 3 bases outside the gene matches. The CDR3 extends over 12 amino acids. The CDR3 region is CASSETSGTQYF. CDR3 DNA sequence: TGTGCCAGCAGTGAGACTAGCGGAACGCAGTACTTC.

The chain couples TRBV7-3 to TRBJ2-7; 10 bases agree with TRBD1. The CDR3 extends over 15 amino acids. From germline, CDR1 is SGHTA and CDR2 FQGTGA. Trimming at V came to 0 bases and at J to 5 bases, leaving 4 bases not matched to a gene. This chain's CDR3 is CASSLTDRGINEQYF. CDR3 bases: TGTGCCAGCAGCTTAACGGACAGGGGGATCAACGAGCAGTACTTC.

The rearrangement joins TRBV24-1 to TRBJ2-2; 7 positions agree with TRBD1. The CDR3 covers 14 residues. V shed 4 bases, J shed 9 bases, and the junction held 7 bases outside the gene matches. Germline V gene sequence: CDR1 KGHDR, CDR2 SFDVKD. Here the CDR3 DNA reads TGTGCCACCAGTGACCCGACAGGGAGCCGGGAGCTGTTTTTT. Its protein product is CATSDPTGSRELFF.

The CDR3 here is CSVAFSRYEQFF. As DNA, the CDR3 is TGCAGCGTTGCCTTCTCCCGGTATGAGCAGTTCTTC. V usage is TRBV29-1 and J usage is TRBJ2-1; no firm D call. The CDR3 spans 12 residues. Trimming cost V 4 bases and J 8 bases, with 12 bases left between them. Looked up from germline, CDR1 is SQVTM and CDR2 is ANQGSEA.

This clone appeared once. The chain links TRBV7-8 to TRBJ1-2; D remains unclear. The CDR3 has 14 residues. Germline V CDR1 and CDR2: SGHVS, FQNEAQ. V was clipped by 2 bases and J by 4 bases, with 11 bases between them. In DNA, the CDR3 is TGTGCCAGCAGCTTATCGAGCAACGGCTATGGCTACACCTTC. Translating it yields CASSLSSNGYGYTF.

This clone has just a few counts. The genes are TRBV6-5 and TRBJ2-7, with D perhaps TRBD2 (5 bases). The CDR3 loop spans 13 amino acids. In germline, CDR1 is MNHEY, CDR2 SVGAGI. With 7 bases removed from V and 2 bases from J, the gap between germline ends came to 12 bases. The CDR3 DNA sequence: TGTGCCAGCATGGCGGGCCGAGCCTACGAGCAGTACTTC. This codes for CASMAGRAYEQYF.

J is TRBJ1-6 and V is TRBV6-5; possible D gene TRBD1, 5 bases. The CDR3 is 13 amino acids. Germline-derived CDR1 and CDR2 are MNHEY and SVGAGI. Trimming left V 10 bases short and J 4 bases short, with 11 bases between. The CDR3 coding sequence is TGTGCCACGCAAAGACAGTATAATTCACCCCTCCACTTT. Amino acids: CATQRQYNSPLHF.

The CDR3 bases are TGTGCCAGTTTTCAGCGGGGGCGGGAGACCCAGTACTTC. Protein sequence: CASFQRGRETQYF. The V call is TRBV28, the J call TRBJ2-5; 8 nucleotides match TRBD2. Per germline, CDR1 MDHEN and CDR2 SYDVKM. The CDR3 contains 13 residues. The trim removed 9 bases at V and 5 bases at J, leaving 8 bases unmatched.

A single count supports this clone. The same CDR3 can be traced to other DNA sequences in this sample. The rearrangement links TRBV12-3 or TRBV12-4 to TRBJ1-2, with D possibly TRBD1 on 5 matching bases. CDR3 size: 12 residues. V was trimmed by 3 bases and J by 4 bases, leaving 6 bases between them. The CDR3: CASSFDSYGYTF. CDR3 coding DNA: TGTGCCAGCAGTTTTGACAGCTATGGCTACACCTTC.

This clone was counted a single time. J is TRBJ1-2 and V is TRBV15; 8 nucleotides align to TRBD1. The J segment lost 4 bases and the V segment lost 2 bases, leaving 15 bases of the junction unmatched. The CDR3 length is 18 residues. Germline V gene sequence: CDR1 LNHNV, CDR2 YYDKDF (reference sequence). Here the CDR3 reads CATSRKNLNRGMSYGYTF. The CDR3 DNA follows: TGTGCCACCAGCAGAAAAAACCTAAACAGGGGGATGAGCTATGGCTACACCTTC.

The rearrangement uses TRBV25-1 and TRBJ1-1, with TRBD1 matching over 12 bases. Trimming took 4 bases from V and 4 from J; bases not matched to a gene: 4. The CDR3 loop spans 15 amino acids. Germline V gives CDR1 MGHDK, CDR2 SYGVNS. CDR3 sequence (DNA): TGTGCCAGCAGTGGGGACAGGGGGCTCGGCACTGAAGCTTTCTTT. It specifies CASSGDRGLGTEAFF.

J is TRBJ2-1 and V is TRBV18; no clear D. Germline CDR1 and CDR2: KGHSH and LQKENI. The CDR3 covers 14 residues. The V and J ends lost 3 bases and 5 bases respectively, with 11 bases between them. The CDR3 protein is CASSPSATHNEQFF. CDR3 DNA: TGTGCCAGCTCACCTTCCGCTACCCACAATGAGCAGTTCTTC.

The chain is built from TRBV24-1 and TRBJ1-4, with TRBD1 identical over 11 bases. V trimming: 4 bases; J trimming: 8 bases; junction bases outside the gene matches: 8. Germline V CDR1 and CDR2: KGHDR, SFDVKD. The CDR3 runs to 16 residues. CDR3 loop: CATSDTGTGGGEKLFF. In nucleotides, the CDR3 is TGTGCCACCAGTGACACCGGGACAGGGGGAGGGGAAAAACTGTTTTTT.

V gene TRBV7-9 combines with J gene TRBJ2-7; 8 bases agree with TRBD1. V dropped 0 bases and J dropped 9; count of bases not matched to a gene: 10. Germline V lookup: CDR1 SEHNR, CDR2 FQNEAQ (reference sequence). The CDR3 spans 15 residues. DNA for the CDR3: TGTGCCAGCAGCTTAGCGGTGGACAGGGCGGTCCGGCAGTACTTC. Translated, it gives CASSLAVDRAVRQYF.

This sequence joins TRBV7-6 and TRBJ2-2; TRBD1 agrees at 9 bases. The trim removed 7 bases at V and 3 bases at J, leaving 12 bases unmatched. Germline loops: CDR1 SGHVS, CDR2 FNYEAQ. The CDR3 is 17 amino acids. CDR3 sequence: CASKGQGSYWDTGELFF. The CDR3 DNA reads TGTGCCAGCAAGGGACAGGGCTCGTATTGGGACACCGGGGAGCTGTTTTTT.